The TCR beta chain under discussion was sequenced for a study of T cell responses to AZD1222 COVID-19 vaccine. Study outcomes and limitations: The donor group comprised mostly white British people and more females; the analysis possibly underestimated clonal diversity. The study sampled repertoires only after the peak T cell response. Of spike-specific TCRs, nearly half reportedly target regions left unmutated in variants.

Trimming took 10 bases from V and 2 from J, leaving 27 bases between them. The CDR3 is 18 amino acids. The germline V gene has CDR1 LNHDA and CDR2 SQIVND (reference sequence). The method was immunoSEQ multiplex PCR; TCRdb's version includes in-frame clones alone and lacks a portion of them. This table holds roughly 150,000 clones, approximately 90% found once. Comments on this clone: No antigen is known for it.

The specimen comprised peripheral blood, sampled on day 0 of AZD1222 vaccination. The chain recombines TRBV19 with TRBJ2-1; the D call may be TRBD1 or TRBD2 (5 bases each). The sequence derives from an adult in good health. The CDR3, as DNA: TGTGCCACCCAGATAGAGTCGGGGCTTACTCTCACCTACAATGAGCAGTTCTTC. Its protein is CATQIESGLTLTYNEQFF.